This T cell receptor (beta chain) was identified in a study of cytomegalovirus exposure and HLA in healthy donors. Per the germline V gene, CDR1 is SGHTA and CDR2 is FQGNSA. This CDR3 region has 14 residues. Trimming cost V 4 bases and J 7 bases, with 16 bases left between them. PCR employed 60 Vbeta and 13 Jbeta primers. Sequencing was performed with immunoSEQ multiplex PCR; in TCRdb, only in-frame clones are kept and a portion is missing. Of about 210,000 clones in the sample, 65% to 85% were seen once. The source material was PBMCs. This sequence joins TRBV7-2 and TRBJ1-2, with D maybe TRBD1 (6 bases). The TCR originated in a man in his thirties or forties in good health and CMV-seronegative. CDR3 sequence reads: CASSSDRRNGGYTF. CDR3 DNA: TGTGCCAGCAGCTCTGACAGGAGAAATGGTGGCTACACCTTC.